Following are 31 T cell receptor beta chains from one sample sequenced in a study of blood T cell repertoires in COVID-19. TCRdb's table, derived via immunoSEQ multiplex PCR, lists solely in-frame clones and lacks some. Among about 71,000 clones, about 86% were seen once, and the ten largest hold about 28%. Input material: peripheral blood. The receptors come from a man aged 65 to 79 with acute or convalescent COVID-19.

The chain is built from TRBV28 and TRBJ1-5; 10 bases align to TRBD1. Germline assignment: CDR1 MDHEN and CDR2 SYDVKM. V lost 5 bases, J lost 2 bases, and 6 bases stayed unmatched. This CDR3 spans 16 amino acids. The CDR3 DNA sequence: TGTGCCAGCAGTGCCGTCGGGACAGGGGGCAATCAGCCCCAGCATTTT. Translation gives CASSAVGTGGNQPQHF. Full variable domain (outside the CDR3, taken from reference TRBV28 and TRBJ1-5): DVKVTQSSRYLVKRTGEKVFLECVQDMDHENMFWYRQDPGLGLRLIYFSYDVKMKEKGDIPEGYSVSREKKERFSLILESASTNQTSMYLCASSAVGTGGNQPQHFGDGTRLSIL.

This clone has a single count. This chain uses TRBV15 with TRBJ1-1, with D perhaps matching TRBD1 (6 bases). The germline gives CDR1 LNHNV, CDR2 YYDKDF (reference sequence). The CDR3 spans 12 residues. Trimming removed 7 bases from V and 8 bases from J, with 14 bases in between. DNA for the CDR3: TGTGCCACCAATCGTGGGGGCGGGGAAGCTTTCTTT. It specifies CATNRGGGEAFF.

The chain's CDR3 is CSVYRDRLPYGYTF. The CDR3 DNA sequence: TGCAGCGTTTACCGGGACAGGCTACCCTATGGCTACACCTTC. This chain links TRBV29-1 with TRBJ1-2, with 8 positions matching TRBD1. J lost 4 bases, V lost 5 bases, and 9 bases had no gene match. The CDR3 sequence is 14 residues long. Per the germline V gene, CDR1 is SQVTM and CDR2 is ANQGSEA.

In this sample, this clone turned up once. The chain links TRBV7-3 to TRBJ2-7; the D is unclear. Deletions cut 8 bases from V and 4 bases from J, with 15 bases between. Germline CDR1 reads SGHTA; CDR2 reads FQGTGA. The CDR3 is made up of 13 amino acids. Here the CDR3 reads CASSPAREYEQYF. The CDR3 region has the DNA TGTGCCAGCTCCCCTGCTAGAGAATACGAGCAGTACTTC. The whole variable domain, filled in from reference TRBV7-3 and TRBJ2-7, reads GAGVSQTPSNKVTEKGKYVELRCDPISGHTALYWYRQSLGQGPEFLIYFQGTGAADDSGLPNDRFFAVRPEGSVSTLKIQRTERGDSAVYLCASSPAREYEQYFGPGTRLTVT.

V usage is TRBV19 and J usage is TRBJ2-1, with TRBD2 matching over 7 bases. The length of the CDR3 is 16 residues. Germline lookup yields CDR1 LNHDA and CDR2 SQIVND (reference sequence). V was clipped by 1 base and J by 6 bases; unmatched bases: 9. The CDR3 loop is CASSIGGLAASNEQFF. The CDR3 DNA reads TGTGCCAGTAGTATAGGAGGGCTAGCGGCGAGCAATGAGCAGTTCTTC.

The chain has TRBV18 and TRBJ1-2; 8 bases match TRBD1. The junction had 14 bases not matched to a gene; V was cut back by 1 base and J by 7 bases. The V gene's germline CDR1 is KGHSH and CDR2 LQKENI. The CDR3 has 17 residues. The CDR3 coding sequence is TGTGCCAGCTCACCACTGGATAGTTGGACAGGGACTCTTGGCTACACCTTC. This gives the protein CASSPLDSWTGTLGYTF.

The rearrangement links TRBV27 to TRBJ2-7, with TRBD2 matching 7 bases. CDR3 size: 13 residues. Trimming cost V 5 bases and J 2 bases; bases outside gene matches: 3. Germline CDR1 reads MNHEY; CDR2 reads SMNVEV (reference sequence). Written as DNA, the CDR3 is TGTGCCAGCAGTCGGGGGGTGGCCTACGAGCAGTACTTC. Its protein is CASSRGVAYEQYF.

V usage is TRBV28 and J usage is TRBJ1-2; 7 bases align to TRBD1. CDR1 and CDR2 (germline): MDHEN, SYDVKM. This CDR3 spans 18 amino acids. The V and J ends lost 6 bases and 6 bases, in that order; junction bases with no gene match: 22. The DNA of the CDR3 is TGTGCCAGCAGAGAAATCCGGGCCGTCTCTCGTAGGGGGCATGGCTACACCTTC. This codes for CASREIRAVSRRGHGYTF.

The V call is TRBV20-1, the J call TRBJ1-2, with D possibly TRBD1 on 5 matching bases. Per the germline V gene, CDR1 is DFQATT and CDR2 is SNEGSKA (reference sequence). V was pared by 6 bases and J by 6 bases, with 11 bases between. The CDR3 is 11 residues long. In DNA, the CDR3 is TGCAGTGCCGCCCGGGGGGATGGCTACACCTTC. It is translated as CSAARGDGYTF.

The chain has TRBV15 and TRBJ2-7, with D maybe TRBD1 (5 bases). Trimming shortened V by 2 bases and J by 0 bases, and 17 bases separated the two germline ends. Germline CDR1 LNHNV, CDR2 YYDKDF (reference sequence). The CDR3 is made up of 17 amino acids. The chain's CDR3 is CATSRLSNRQSSYEQYF. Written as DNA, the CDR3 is TGTGCCACCAGCAGACTCTCCAACCGACAGAGCTCCTACGAGCAGTACTTC.

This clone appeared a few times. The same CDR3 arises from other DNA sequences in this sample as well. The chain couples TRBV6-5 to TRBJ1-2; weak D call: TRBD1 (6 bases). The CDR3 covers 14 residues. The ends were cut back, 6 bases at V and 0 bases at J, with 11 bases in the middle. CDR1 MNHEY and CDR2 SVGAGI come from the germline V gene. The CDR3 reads CASSSNRANYGYTF. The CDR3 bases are TGTGCCAGCAGCTCCAACAGGGCTAACTATGGCTACACCTTC.

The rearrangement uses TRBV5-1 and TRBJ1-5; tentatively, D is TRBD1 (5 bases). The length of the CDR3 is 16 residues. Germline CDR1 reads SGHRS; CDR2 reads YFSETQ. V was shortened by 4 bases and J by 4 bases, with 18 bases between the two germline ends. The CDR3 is CASSPGGGDKNQPQHF. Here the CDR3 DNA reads TGCGCCAGCAGCCCCGGAGGAGGGGATAAGAATCAGCCCCAGCATTTT.

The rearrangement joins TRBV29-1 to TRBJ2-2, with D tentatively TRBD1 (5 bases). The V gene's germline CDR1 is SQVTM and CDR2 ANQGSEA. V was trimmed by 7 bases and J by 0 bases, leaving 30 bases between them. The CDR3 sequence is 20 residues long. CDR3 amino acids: CSAMGALSDSSAANTGELFF. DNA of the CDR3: TGCAGCGCCATGGGCGCACTGAGTGACAGCTCCGCCGCGAACACCGGGGAGCTGTTTTTT.

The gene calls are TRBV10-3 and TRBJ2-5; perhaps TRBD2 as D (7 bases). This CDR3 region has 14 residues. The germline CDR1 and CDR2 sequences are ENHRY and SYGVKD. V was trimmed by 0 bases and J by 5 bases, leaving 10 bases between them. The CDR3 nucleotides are TGTGCCATCAGTGAGTCCAGGGGAGGGGAGACCCAGTACTTC. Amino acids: CAISESRGGETQYF.

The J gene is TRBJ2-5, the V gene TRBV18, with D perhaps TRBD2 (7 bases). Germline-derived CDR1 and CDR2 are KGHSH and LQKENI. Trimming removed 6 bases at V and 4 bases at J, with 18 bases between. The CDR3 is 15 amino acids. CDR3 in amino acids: CASSPAGAKGETQYF. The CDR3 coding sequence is TGTGCCAGCTCTCCCGCGGGGGCGAAGGGAGAGACCCAGTACTTC.

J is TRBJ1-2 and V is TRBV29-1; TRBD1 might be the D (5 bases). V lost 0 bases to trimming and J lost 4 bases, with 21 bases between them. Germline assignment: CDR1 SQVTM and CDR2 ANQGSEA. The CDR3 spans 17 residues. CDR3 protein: CSVEDPWDANGGYGYTF. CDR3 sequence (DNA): TGCAGCGTTGAAGACCCATGGGACGCCAACGGGGGCTATGGCTACACCTTC.

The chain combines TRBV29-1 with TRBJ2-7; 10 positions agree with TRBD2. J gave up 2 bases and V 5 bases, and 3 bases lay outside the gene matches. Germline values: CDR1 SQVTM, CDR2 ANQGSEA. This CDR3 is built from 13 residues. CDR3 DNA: TGCAGCGTTCGGACTAGCGGAACCTACGAGCAGTACTTC. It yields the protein CSVRTSGTYEQYF.

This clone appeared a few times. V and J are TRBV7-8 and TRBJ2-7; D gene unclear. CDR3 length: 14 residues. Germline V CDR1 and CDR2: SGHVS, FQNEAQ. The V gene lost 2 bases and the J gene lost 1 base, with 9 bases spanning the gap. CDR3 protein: CASSLSYSSYEQYF. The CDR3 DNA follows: TGTGCCAGCAGCTTATCGTATTCTTCCTACGAGCAGTACTTC.

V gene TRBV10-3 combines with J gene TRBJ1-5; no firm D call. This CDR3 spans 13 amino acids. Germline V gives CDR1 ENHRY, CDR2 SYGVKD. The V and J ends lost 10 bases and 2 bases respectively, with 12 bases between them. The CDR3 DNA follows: TGTGCCACCCAGACTGAGGGCAATCAGCCCCAGCATTTT. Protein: CATQTEGNQPQHF.

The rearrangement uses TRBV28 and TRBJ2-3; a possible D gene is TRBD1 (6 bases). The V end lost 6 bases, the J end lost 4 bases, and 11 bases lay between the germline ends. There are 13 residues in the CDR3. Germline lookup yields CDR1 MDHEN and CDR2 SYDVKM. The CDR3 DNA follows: TGTGCCAGCAGCTTCAGGGGTCCAGATACGCAGTATTTT. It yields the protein CASSFRGPDTQYF.

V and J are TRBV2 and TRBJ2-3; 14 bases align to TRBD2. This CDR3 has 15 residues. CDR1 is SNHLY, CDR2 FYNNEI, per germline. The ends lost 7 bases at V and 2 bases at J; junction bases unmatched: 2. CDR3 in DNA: TGTGCCAGCATGGGACTAGCGGGAGACACAGATACGCAGTATTTT. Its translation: CASMGLAGDTDTQYF.

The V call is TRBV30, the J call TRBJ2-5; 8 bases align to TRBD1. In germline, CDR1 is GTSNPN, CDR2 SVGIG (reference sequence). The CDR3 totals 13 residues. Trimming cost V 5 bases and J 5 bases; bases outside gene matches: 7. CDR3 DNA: TGTGCCTGGGCGACAGGGGTTGGGGAGACCCAGTACTTC. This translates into CAWATGVGETQYF.

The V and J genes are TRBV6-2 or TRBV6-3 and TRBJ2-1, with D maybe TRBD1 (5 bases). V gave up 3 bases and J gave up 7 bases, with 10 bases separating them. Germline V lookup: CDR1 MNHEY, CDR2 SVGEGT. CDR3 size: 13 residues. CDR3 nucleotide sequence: TGTGCCAGCAGTTATGGGGCCGGGAATGAGCAGTTCTTC. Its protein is CASSYGAGNEQFF.

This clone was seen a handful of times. The CDR3 sequence: CASSPRDRVSQHF. The CDR3, as DNA: TGTGCCAGTAGTCCCCGGGACAGGGTGTCCCAGCATTTT. The chain links TRBV19 to TRBJ1-5; 9 nucleotides line up with TRBD1. The CDR3 has 13 residues. Germline loops: CDR1 LNHDA, CDR2 SQIVND (reference sequence). Trimming cost V 5 bases and J 11 bases; bases outside gene matches: 7.

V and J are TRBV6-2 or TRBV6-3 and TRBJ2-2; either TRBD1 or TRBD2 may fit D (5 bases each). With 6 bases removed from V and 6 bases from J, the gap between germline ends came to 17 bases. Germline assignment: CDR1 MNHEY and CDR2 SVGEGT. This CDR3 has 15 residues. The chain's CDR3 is CASSLALTGSGELFF. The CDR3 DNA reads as TGTGCCAGCAGCCTAGCCCTAACAGGCTCCGGGGAGCTGTTTTTT.

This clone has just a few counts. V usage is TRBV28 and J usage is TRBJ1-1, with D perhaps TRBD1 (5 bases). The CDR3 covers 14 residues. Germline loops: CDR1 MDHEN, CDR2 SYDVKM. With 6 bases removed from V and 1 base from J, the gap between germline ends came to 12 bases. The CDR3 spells CASSPLTENTEAFF. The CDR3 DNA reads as TGTGCCAGCAGCCCCCTGACAGAGAACACTGAAGCTTTCTTT.

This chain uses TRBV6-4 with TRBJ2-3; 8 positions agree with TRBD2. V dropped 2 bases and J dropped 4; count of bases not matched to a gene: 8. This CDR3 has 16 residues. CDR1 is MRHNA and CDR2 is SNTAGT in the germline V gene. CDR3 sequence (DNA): TGTGCCAGCAGTGACCGGGGGGGCCGGGTCCCAGATACGCAGTATTTT. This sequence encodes CASSDRGGRVPDTQYF.

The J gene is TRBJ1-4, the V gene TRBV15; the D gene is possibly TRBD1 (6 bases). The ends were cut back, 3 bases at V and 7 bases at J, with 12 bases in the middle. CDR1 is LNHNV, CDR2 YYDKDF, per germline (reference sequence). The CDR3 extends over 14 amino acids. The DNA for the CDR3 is TGTGCCACCAGCAGGGTTGGGACAATTGAAAAACTGTTTTTT. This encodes CATSRVGTIEKLFF. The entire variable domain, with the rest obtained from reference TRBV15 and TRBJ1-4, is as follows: DAMVIQNPRYQVTQFGKPVTLSCSQTLNHNVMYWYQQKSSQAPKLLFHYYDKDFNNEADTPDNFQSRRPNTSFCFLDIRSPGLGDTAMYLCATSRVGTIEKLFFGSGTQLSVL.

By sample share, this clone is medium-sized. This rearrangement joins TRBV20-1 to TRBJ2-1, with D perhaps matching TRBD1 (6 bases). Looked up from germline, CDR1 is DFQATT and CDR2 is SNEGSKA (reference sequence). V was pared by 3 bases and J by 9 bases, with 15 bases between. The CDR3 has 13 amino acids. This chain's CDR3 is CSASPSGQPEQFF. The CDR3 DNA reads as TGCAGTGCTAGTCCGAGCGGACAGCCTGAGCAGTTCTTC.

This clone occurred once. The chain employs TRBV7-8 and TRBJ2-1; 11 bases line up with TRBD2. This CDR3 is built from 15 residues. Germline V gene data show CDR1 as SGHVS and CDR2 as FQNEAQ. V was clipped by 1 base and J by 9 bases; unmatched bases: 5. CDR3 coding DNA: TGTGCCAGCAGCTTAGGACTAGCGGGAATGATTGAGCAGTTCTTC. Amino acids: CASSLGLAGMIEQFF.

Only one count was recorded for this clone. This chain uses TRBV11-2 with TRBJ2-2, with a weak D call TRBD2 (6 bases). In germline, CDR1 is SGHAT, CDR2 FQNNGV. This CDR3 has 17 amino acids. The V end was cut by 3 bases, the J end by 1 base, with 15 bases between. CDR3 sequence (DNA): TGTGCCAGCAGCTTTGGGGGGACGCTCGGGAACACCGGGGAGCTGTTTTTT. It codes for CASSFGGTLGNTGELFF.